This TCR beta chain appears in the sequencing data of a study of blood T cell repertoires in COVID-19. Study information: Samples taken during acute and convalescent COVID-19 were collected in the United States, Italy and Spain. Sources were T cells, B-cell-depleted T cells, or PBMCs; the material itself was cDNA or gDNA.

In germline, CDR1 is ENHRY, CDR2 SYGVKD. With V trimmed by 3 bases and J by 6 bases, 7 bases remained unmatched. This CDR3 is built from 15 residues. How the authors handled the data: Quantification of nucleated cells was approximated via reference gene primer amplification. Here immunoSEQ multiplex PCR was the method, and the copy in TCRdb shows in-frame clones only, minus some. Clonal size and the V and J genes are those of that table, whereas D and trimming came from the DNA. The data hold about 18,000 clones, with roughly 89% observed a single time. The V call is TRBV10-3, the J call TRBJ1-1, with 10 positions matching TRBD1. The clonotype comes from a man between 60 and 75 years old with active COVID-19. The sample was peripheral blood. The CDR3, as DNA: TGTGCCATCAGTGAATGGACAGGGGGGATTTCTGAAGCTTTCTTT. This gives the protein CAISEWTGGISEAFF.